The clone carrying this TCR beta chain was seen only a few times. This sample was taken from a study of blood T cell repertoires in COVID-19. Study-wide context: Samples taken during acute and convalescent COVID-19 were collected in the United States, Italy and Spain. The cDNA or gDNA used as material had been derived from T cells, B-cell-depleted T cells, or PBMCs.

In the authors' methods: By means of reference gene primer amplification, nucleated cell counts were estimated. Generated by immunoSEQ multiplex PCR, the TCRdb table keeps only in-frame clones and is missing some. V and J calls and clone size are those listed in that table; D and trimming were worked out from the DNA. The data contain some 150,000 clones, about four fifths of them singletons. The specimen sequenced was peripheral blood. The TCR sequence derives from a human donor with acute or convalescent COVID-19. The donor label of this sample is uncertain.

The CDR3 DNA reads as TGCGCCAGCAGTGAGTCTTGGTACGGAGGGACTGAAGCTTTCTTT. The encoded protein is CASSESWYGGTEAFF. This chain connects TRBV10-2 to TRBJ1-1; D not resolved. The CDR3 contains 15 residues. Trimming took off 0 bases at V and 5 bases at J, with 13 bases between the two ends. Germline lookup yields CDR1 WSHSY and CDR2 SAAADI.